Below, 7 T cell receptor beta chains from the same sample are listed, as sequenced in a study of OX40 agonist ivuxolimab in advanced cancers. Sequenced by immunoSEQ multiplex PCR; TCRdb stores in-frame clones only, minus some. Here the sample spans about 45,000 clones, more than 75% being singletons. The source material was CD4+ or CD8+ T cells sorted from blood, sampled in a trial of the OX40 agonist ivuxolimab. The source is an adult with an advanced solid tumor such as melanoma, head and neck, liver or kidney cancer.

This clone was seen a few times. The V gene is TRBV28, the J gene TRBJ2-2, with 9 bases that match TRBD1. V shed 1 base and J 3 bases; nucleotides not matched to a gene: 9. CDR3 length equals 18 residues. Per the germline V gene, CDR1 is MDHEN and CDR2 is SYDVKM. This chain's CDR3 is CASSLFPGQGWDTGELFF. In DNA form, the CDR3 reads TGTGCCAGCAGTTTATTCCCGGGACAGGGTTGGGACACCGGGGAGCTGTTTTTT.

The rearrangement uses TRBV28 and TRBJ2-3; 9 bases map to TRBD2. V lost 3 bases and J lost 0; bases outside the gene matches: 7. Germline V gives CDR1 MDHEN, CDR2 SYDVKM. The CDR3 is 17 residues long. The CDR3 reads CASSFPSGTTSTDTQYF. Written as DNA, the CDR3 is TGTGCCAGCAGTTTCCCTAGCGGGACAACCAGCACAGATACGCAGTATTTT.

The V and J genes are TRBV19 and TRBJ2-1; the D gene could be TRBD1 or TRBD2 (5 bases each). CDR3 length equals 13 residues. V shed 5 bases and J shed 7 bases, with 12 bases lying between them. Germline values: CDR1 LNHDA, CDR2 SQIVND (reference sequence). Here the CDR3 reads CASSSVGENEQFF. DNA for the CDR3: TGTGCCAGTAGTTCCGTGGGGGAAAATGAGCAGTTCTTC.

This chain uses TRBV4-2 with TRBJ2-1; TRBD2 is a possible D gene (5 bases). The V end was cut by 1 base, the J end by 6 bases, with 13 bases between. The germline CDR1 and CDR2 sequences are LGHNA and YNFKEQ. The CDR3 covers 15 residues. CDR3 sequence reads: CASSQVPEGPNEQFF. The CDR3 nucleotides are TGTGCCAGCAGCCAAGTGCCCGAGGGTCCCAATGAGCAGTTCTTC.

The chain employs TRBV10-1 and TRBJ2-5; 8 nucleotides match TRBD1. The J call may not be correct, given that the DNA end is closer to TRBJ2-7. Germline loops: CDR1 WNHNN, CDR2 SYGVQD (reference sequence). This CDR3 is 13 amino acids long. CDR3 loop: CASSPGQGHEQYF. In DNA form, the CDR3 reads TGCGCCAGCAGCCCCGGACAGGGCCACGAGCAGTACTTC.

This rearrangement joins TRBV7-3 to TRBJ2-1; D possibly corresponds to TRBD2 (5 bases). This CDR3 is built from 12 residues. V lost 5 bases to trimming and J lost 8 bases, with 10 bases between them. Germline V gene lookup returns CDR1 SGHTA and CDR2 FQGTGA. The CDR3 sequence: CASSLGGYEQFF. DNA of the CDR3: TGTGCCAGCAGCCTAGGCGGGTATGAGCAGTTCTTC.

The table lists this clone with a few counts. This chain links TRBV28 with TRBJ1-6; tentative D call: TRBD1 (5 bases). V lost 5 bases and J 10 bases, leaving 15 bases between the germline ends. The CDR3 is 14 amino acids. Germline V lookup: CDR1 MDHEN, CDR2 SYDVKM. CDR3 region: CASSPPSSGSPLHF. The CDR3 region has the DNA TGTGCCAGCAGTCCCCCATCTTCAGGGTCACCCCTCCACTTT.